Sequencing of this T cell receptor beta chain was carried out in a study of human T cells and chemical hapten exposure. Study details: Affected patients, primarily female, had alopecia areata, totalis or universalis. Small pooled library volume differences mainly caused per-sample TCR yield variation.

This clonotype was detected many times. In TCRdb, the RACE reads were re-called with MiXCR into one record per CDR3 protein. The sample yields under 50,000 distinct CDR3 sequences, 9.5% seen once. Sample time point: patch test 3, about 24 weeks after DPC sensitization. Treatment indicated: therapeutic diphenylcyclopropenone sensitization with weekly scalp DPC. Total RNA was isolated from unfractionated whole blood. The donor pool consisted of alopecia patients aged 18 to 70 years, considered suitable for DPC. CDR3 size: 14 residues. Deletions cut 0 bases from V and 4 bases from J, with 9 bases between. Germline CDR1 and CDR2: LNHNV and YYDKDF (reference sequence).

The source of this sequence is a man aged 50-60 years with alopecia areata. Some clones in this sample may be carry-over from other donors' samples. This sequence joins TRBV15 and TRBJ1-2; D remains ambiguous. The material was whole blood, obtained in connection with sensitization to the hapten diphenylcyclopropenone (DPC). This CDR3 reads CATSRDQQFYGYTF. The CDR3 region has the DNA TGTGCCACCAGCAGAGATCAGCAGTTCTATGGCTACACCTTC.